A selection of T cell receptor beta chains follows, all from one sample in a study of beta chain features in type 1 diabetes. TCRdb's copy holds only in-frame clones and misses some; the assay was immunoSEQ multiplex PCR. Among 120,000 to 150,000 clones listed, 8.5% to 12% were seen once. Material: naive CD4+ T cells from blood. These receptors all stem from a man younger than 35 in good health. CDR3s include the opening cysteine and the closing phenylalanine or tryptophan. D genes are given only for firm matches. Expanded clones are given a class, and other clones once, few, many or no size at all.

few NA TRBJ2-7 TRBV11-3 CASSLSTGYEQYF TGTGCCAGCAGCCTTAGCACCGGCTACGAGCAGTACTTC
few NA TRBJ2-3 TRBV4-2 CASSQETSRVYPDTQYF TGTGCCAGCAGCCAAGAAACGAGCAGGGTATACCCAGATACGCAGTATTTT
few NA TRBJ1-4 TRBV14 CASSQEPGFEKLFF TGTGCCAGCAGCCAAGAACCGGGTTTCGAAAAACTGTTTTTT
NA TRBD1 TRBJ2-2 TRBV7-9 CASSPGTGVSGELFF TGTGCCAGCAGCCCCGGGACAGGGGTTTCCGGGGAGCTGTTTTTT
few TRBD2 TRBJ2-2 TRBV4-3 CASSQAGGNTGELFF TGCGCCAGCAGCCAGGCGGGGGGGAACACCGGGGAGCTGTTTTTT
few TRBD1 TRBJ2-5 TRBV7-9 CASSSPPRDRGQETQYF TGTGCCAGCAGCTCCCCCCCCCGGGACAGGGGCCAAGAGACCCAGTACTTC
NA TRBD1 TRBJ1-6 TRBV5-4 CASSWGQGEVSPLHF TGTGCCAGCAGCTGGGGACAGGGGGAGGTCTCACCCCTCCACTTT
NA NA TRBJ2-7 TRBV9 CASSVIPPGEANSYEQYF TGTGCCAGCAGCGTAATCCCCCCCGGTGAAGCTAATTCCTACGAGCAGTACTTC
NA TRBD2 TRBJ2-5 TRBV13 CASSPRTSGETQYF TGTGCCAGCAGCCCCCGGACTAGCGGGGAGACCCAGTACTTC
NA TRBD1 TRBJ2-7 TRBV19 CASSRSGTGTPYEQYF TGTGCCAGTAGCCGATCGGGGACAGGGACCCCCTACGAGCAGTACTTC
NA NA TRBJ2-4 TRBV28 CASSLVRNIQYF TGTGCCAGCAGTTTAGTGCGGAACATTCAGTACTTC
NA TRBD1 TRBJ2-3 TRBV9 CASSPRGTGGPDTQYF TGTGCCAGCAGCCCACGCGGGACAGGGGGGCCAGATACGCAGTATTTT
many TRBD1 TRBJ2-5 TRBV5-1 CASSFDRGETQYF TGCGCCAGCAGCTTCGACAGGGGTGAGACCCAGTACTTC
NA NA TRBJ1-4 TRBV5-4 CASSLWTGATNEKLFF TGTGCCAGCAGCCTCTGGACGGGAGCAACTAATGAAAAACTGTTTTTT
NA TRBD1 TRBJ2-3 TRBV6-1 CASSGGQGADTQYF TGTGCCAGCAGTGGGGGACAGGGGGCAGATACGCAGTATTTT
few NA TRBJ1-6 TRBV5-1 CASSLTVGVSPLHF TGCGCCAGCAGCTTGACGGTGGGAGTTTCACCCCTCCACTTT
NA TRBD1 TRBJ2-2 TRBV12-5 CASGRTGDTGELFF TGTGCTAGTGGGAGGACAGGGGACACCGGGGAGCTGTTTTTT
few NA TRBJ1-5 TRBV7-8 CASSLLDQPQHF TGTGCCAGCAGCTTGCTAGATCAGCCCCAGCATTTT
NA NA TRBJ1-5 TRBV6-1 CASSEARGSNQPQHF TGTGCCAGCAGTGAGGCGCGGGGTAGCAATCAGCCCCAGCATTTT
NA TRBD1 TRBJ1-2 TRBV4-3 CASSLNRDRQFYGYTF TGCGCCAGCAGCCTAAACCGGGACAGGCAGTTCTATGGCTACACCTTC
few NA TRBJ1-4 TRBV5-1 CASSLGTYPGEKLFF TGCGCCAGCAGCTTGGGGACATACCCGGGTGAAAAACTGTTTTTT
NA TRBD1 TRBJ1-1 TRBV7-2 CASSSMDRDWAFF TGTGCCAGCAGCTCAATGGACAGGGATTGGGCTTTCTTT
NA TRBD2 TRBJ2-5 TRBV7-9 CASSWEGQETQYF TGTGCCAGCAGCTGGGAGGGGCAAGAGACCCAGTACTTC
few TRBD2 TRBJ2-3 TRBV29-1 CSVRLAGHTDTQYF TGCAGCGTAAGACTAGCGGGGCATACAGATACGCAGTATTTT
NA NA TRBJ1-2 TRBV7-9 CASSPVQGLSGYTF TGTGCCAGCAGCCCGGTACAGGGATTAAGCGGCTACACCTTC
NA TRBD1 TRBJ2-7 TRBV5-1 CASSPDRVRYEQYF TGCGCCAGCAGTCCGGACAGGGTACGCTACGAGCAGTACTTC
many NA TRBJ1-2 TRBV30 CAWSLGVYGYTF TGTGCCTGGAGTCTCGGAGTCTATGGCTACACCTTC
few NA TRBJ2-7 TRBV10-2 CASSRPSSYEQYF TGCGCCAGCAGTCGTCCGAGCTCCTACGAGCAGTACTTC
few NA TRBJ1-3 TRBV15 CATSRDRPGNTIYF TGTGCCACCAGCAGAGATCGTCCTGGAAACACCATATATTTT
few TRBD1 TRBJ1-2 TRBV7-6 CASSLPGQNYGYTF TGTGCCAGCAGTTTACCGGGACAGAACTATGGCTACACCTTC
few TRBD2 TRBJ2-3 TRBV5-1 CASSLGASGRTDTQYF TGCGCCAGCAGCTTGGGAGCTAGCGGACGCACAGATACGCAGTATTTT
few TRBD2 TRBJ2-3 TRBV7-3 CASSPQASGGDTQYF TGTGCCAGCAGCCCTCAGGCTAGCGGTGGTGATACGCAGTATTTT
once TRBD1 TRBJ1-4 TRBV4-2 CASSQGLQGARENLFF TGTGCCAGCAGCCAGGGACTGCAGGGGGCTCGCGAAAACCTGTTTTTT
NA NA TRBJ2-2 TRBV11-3 CASSLVGGANTGELFF TGTGCCAGCAGCTTAGTCGGCGGAGCGAACACCGGGGAGCTGTTTTTT
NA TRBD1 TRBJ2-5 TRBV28 CASSSIRQGVETQYF TGTGCCAGCAGTTCTATTCGACAGGGAGTAGAGACCCAGTACTTC
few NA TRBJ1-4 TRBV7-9 CASISSGGLSRKLFF TGTGCCAGCATTTCCTCCGGGGGGCTATCCCGAAAACTGTTTTTT
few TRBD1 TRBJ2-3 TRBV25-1 CASNFQGQGPDTQYF TGTGCCAGCAACTTTCAAGGACAGGGGCCAGATACGCAGTATTTT
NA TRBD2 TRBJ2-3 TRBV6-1 CASSITGTTTDTQYF TGTGCCAGCAGTATAACCGGGACTACCACAGATACGCAGTATTTT
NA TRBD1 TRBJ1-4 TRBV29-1 CSVVDRGLANEKLFF TGCAGCGTTGTGGACAGGGGTCTAGCTAATGAAAAACTGTTTTTT
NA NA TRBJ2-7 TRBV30 CASHQQGSEQYF TGTGCTTCGCATCAACAGGGTAGCGAGCAGTACTTC
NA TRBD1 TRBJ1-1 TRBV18 CASSLGQDTEAFF TGTGCCAGCTCACTCGGACAGGACACTGAAGCTTTCTTT
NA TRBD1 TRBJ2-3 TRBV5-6 CASSDDRVLMMDTQYF TGTGCCAGCAGCGACGACAGGGTCTTGATGATGGATACGCAGTATTTT